The TCR beta chain described here comes from a study of blood T cells in healthy people across ages. Study-wide results and limits: Shifts in expanded clonotypes may have been confounded by donor CMV status, which was unknown.

At least ten counts were recorded for this clonotype. Its antigen is currently unknown. Using a J-beta primer mix together with a sample-barcoded 5' primer, a second PCR was run for roughly 6 to 12 cycles. Using its own MiXCR run on the 5' RACE reads, TCRdb lists one record per CDR3 protein. The data contain 2 million or so distinct CDR3 sequences, just under 50% of them singletons. V was trimmed by 2 bases and J by 4 bases, leaving 9 bases between them. The CDR3 contains 13 residues. Germline CDR1 SGHTA, CDR2 FQGNSA. The chain couples TRBV7-2 to TRBJ2-7; no definite D call. The sequence came from a woman aged 40 to 50 in good health. The sequenced sample was blood. This chain's CDR3 is CASSLRLAYEQYF. DNA of the CDR3: TGTGCCAGCAGCTTAAGATTAGCTTACGAGCAGTACTTC.